A single sample gave rise to the 4 T cell receptor beta chains below, sequenced in a study of response to subunit inactivated influenza vaccine. TCRdb used MiXCR to reprocess the RT-PCR reads, holding one entry per CDR3 protein. Among roughly 500,000 distinct CDR3 sequences, 16% were seen once, and the ten largest hold 2.5% to 3.5%. Material: CD4+ T cells sorted from PBMCs, obtained less than 25 months after vaccination. These TCRs come from a man aged 50 to 69 who received an inactivated influenza vaccine.

The chain carries TRBV6-5 and TRBJ1-1, with TRBD1 identical over 7 bases. Losses at the gene ends were 0 bases for V and 6 bases for J; bases not matched to a gene: 7. In germline, CDR1 is MNHEY, CDR2 SVGAGI. The CDR3 runs 15 residues. The CDR3 sequence is CASSYSEQGTSEAFF. In DNA, the CDR3 is TGTGCCAGCAGTTACTCAGAACAGGGGACCTCTGAAGCTTTCTTT.

The chain employs TRBV20-1 and TRBJ2-7; 9 bases match TRBD1. CDR3 length: 12 residues. The J segment lost 3 bases and the V segment lost 6 bases, leaving 3 bases of the junction unmatched. Per the germline V gene, CDR1 is DFQATT and CDR2 is SNEGSKA (reference sequence). CDR3 amino acids: CSARTGVYEQYF. The CDR3 DNA is TGCAGTGCCCGGACAGGGGTCTACGAGCAGTACTTC.

This clonotype was counted a few times. The rearrangement uses TRBV20-1 and TRBJ1-1; D may be TRBD1 (6 bases). Deletions cut 0 bases from V and 3 bases from J, with 14 bases between. The germline gives CDR1 DFQATT, CDR2 SNEGSKA (reference sequence). This CDR3 region has 15 residues. This chain's CDR3 is CSAREDTGLDTEAFF. CDR3 coding DNA: TGCAGTGCTAGAGAGGATACAGGGTTGGACACTGAAGCTTTCTTT.

CDR3 residues: CASSHSTGAEKLFF. The CDR3 bases are TGTGCCAGCAGCCACTCGACAGGGGCTGAAAAACTGTTTTTT. The V call is TRBV5-5, the J call TRBJ1-4; TRBD1 matches 8 bases. The CDR3 has 14 residues. V dropped 4 bases and J dropped 7; count of bases not matched to a gene: 6. Germline CDR1 is SGHKS and CDR2 is YYEKEE (reference sequence).